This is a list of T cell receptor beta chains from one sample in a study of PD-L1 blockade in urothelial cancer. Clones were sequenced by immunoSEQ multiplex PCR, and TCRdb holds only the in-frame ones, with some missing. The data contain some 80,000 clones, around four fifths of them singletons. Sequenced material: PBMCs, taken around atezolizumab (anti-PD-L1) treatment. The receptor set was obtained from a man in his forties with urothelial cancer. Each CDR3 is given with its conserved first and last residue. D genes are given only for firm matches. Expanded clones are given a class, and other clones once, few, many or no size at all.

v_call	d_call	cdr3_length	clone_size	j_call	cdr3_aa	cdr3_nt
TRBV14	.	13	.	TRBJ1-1	CASSQGLYTEAFF	TGTGCCAGCAGCCAAGGTCTATACACTGAAGCTTTCTTT
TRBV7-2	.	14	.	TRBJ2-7	CASSLGTSSYEQYF	TGTGCCAGCAGCTTAGGGACTTCCTCCTACGAGCAGTACTTC
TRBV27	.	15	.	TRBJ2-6	CASRARSSGANVLTF	TGTGCCAGCAGGGCTCGAAGCTCTGGGGCCAACGTCCTGACTTTC
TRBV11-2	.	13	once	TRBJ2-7	CASSSGRRVMQYF	TGTGCCAGCAGCTCGGGACGGAGGGTAATGCAGTACTTC
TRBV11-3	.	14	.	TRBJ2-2	CASSPHRNTGELFF	TGTGCCAGCAGCCCCCACAGGAACACCGGGGAGCTGTTTTTT
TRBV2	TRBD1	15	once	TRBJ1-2	CASRIQGALSYGYTF	TGTGCCAGCAGGATACAGGGGGCGTTGAGCTATGGCTACACCTTC
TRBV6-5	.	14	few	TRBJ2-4	CASSPDRAKNIQYF	TGTGCCAGCAGCCCCGACAGGGCCAAAAACATTCAGTACTTC
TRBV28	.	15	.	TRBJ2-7	CASSFWGARGNEQYF	TGTGCCAGCAGTTTCTGGGGCGCAAGGGGGAACGAGCAGTACTTC
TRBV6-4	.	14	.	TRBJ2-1	CASSDSAGWNEQFF	TGTGCCAGCAGTGACTCTGCGGGGTGGAATGAGCAGTTCTTC
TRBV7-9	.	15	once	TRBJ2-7	CASSHDYPLIYEQYF	TGTGCCAGCAGCCATGACTACCCATTAATATACGAGCAGTACTTC
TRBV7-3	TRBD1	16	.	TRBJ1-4	CASSLGAQGVREKLFF	TGTGCCAGCAGCTTAGGTGCACAGGGGGTGCGGGAAAAACTGTTTTTT
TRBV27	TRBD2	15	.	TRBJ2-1	CASSFLAGGDNEQFF	TGTGCCAGCAGTTTCCTAGCGGGAGGGGACAATGAGCAGTTCTTC
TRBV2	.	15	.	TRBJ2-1	CASSPQGSAYNEQFF	TGTGCCAGCAGCCCTCAGGGAAGTGCCTACAATGAGCAGTTCTTC
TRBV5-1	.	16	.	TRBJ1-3	CASSLIMDFSGNTIYF	TGCGCCAGCAGCTTAATTATGGATTTTAGCGGAAACACCATATATTTT
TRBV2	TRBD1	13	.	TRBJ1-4	CASHPGQGEKLFF	TGTGCCAGTCATCCGGGACAGGGTGAAAAACTGTTTTTT
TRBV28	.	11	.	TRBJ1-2	CASSFTGPGHF	TGTGCCAGCAGTTTCACCGGCCCGGGACACTTC
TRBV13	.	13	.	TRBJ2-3	CASSLGNGGTQYF	TGTGCCAGCAGCTTAGGTAACGGGGGAACGCAGTATTTT
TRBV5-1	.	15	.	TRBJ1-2	CASSFSPGSISGYTF	TGCGCCAGCAGCTTTTCGCCAGGGTCAATATCTGGCTACACCTTC
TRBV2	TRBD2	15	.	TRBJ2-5	CASSETRAGGETQYF	TGTGCCAGCAGTGAAACGAGAGCGGGAGGGGAGACCCAGTACTTC
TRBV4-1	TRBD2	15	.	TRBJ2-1	CASSQARAGGNEQFF	TGCGCCAGCAGCCAAGCTCGGGCGGGAGGGAATGAGCAGTTCTTC
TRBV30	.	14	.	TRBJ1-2	CAWSVESGYYGYTF	TGTGCCTGGAGCGTGGAATCGGGGTATTATGGCTACACCTTC
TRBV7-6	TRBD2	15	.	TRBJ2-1	CASTPGGGSYNEQFF	TGTGCCAGCACCCCGGGGGGGGGCTCCTACAATGAGCAGTTCTTC
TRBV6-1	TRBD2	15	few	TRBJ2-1	CASSGTSGSYNEQFF	TGTGCCAGCAGTGGGACTAGCGGGAGCTACAATGAGCAGTTCTTC
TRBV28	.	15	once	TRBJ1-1	CASSLKGGTGTEAFF	TGTGCCAGCAGTTTAAAAGGGGGTACTGGCACTGAAGCTTTCTTT
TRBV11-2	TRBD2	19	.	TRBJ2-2	CASSPSTASGRASNGELFF	TGTGCCAGCAGCCCGAGCACGGCTAGCGGGAGGGCCTCTAACGGGGAGCTGTTTTTT
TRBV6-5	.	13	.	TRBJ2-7	CASSYRYSYEQYF	TGTGCCAGCAGTTACCGCTACAGCTACGAGCAGTACTTC
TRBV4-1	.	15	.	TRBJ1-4	CASSISGATNEKLFF	TGCGCCAGCAGCATTAGTGGAGCAACTAATGAAAAACTGTTTTTT
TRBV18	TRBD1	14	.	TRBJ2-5	CASSNGDSAETQYF	TGTGCCAGCTCAAACGGGGACAGCGCAGAGACCCAGTACTTC
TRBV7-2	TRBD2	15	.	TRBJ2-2	CASSGGTSVTGELFF	TGTGCCAGCAGCGGAGGGACTAGCGTCACCGGGGAGCTGTTTTTT